These 27 T cell receptor beta chains originate from one sample sequenced in a study of blood T cell repertoires in COVID-19. Data came from immunoSEQ multiplex PCR; TCRdb stores just in-frame clones and leaves some out. The table has 150,000 to 190,000 clones, roughly 72% seen once; the top ten hold more than 3.5%. Material for sequencing was peripheral blood. Receptor source: a woman aged 80 or older with acute or convalescent COVID-19.

This clone turned up a few times. The chain is built from TRBV5-1 and TRBJ2-1, with 8 bases that match TRBD2. The CDR3 runs 16 residues. Trimming removed 4 bases from V and 0 bases from J; junction bases left unmatched: 6. CDR1 SGHRS and CDR2 YFSETQ come from the germline V gene. CDR3 sequence reads: CASSRNSGSSYNEQFF. CDR3 DNA: TGCGCCAGCAGCAGGAACAGCGGGAGCTCCTACAATGAGCAGTTCTTC. Full variable domain (outside the CDR3, taken from reference TRBV5-1 and TRBJ2-1): KAGVTQTPRYLIKTRGQQVTLSCSPISGHRSVSWYQQTPGQGLQFLFEYFSETQRNKGNFPGRFSGRQFSNSRSEMNVSTLELGDSALYLCASSRNSGSSYNEQFFGPGTRLTVL.

The rearrangement uses TRBV9 and TRBJ2-7, with a possible D match to TRBD1 (6 bases). CDR1 is SGDLS, CDR2 YYNGEE, per germline. Trimming stripped 4 bases from V and 3 bases from J, with 8 bases between. The CDR3 covers 12 residues. The CDR3 DNA reads as TGTGCCAGCAGCAAACAGGGCTACGAGCAGTACTTC. Protein sequence: CASSKQGYEQYF.

The chain combines TRBV5-1 with TRBJ1-2; 10 nucleotides agree with TRBD1. This CDR3 is built from 13 residues. Germline V gene sequence: CDR1 SGHRS, CDR2 YFSETQ. With V trimmed by 8 bases and J by 2 bases, 3 bases remained unmatched. CDR3 amino acids: CASSTGGNYGYTF. The CDR3 region has the DNA TGCGCCAGTTCGACAGGGGGCAACTATGGCTACACCTTC.

The V gene is TRBV6-4, the J gene TRBJ2-1; 8 nucleotides match TRBD1. The V gene end was trimmed by 2 bases and the J gene end by 8 bases; junction bases not matched to a gene: 8. CDR1 is MRHNA, CDR2 SNTAGT, per germline. The CDR3 runs to 15 residues. For the CDR3, the DNA is TGTGCCAGCAGTGACGGCAGGGGGCTGAGCGATGAGCAGTTCTTC. Its protein is CASSDGRGLSDEQFF.

This rearrangement joins TRBV4-3 to TRBJ2-2; TRBD1 might be the D (5 bases). The V and J ends lost 4 bases and 6 bases respectively, with 9 bases between them. Germline lookup yields CDR1 LGHNA and CDR2 YSLEER. The CDR3 is made up of 13 amino acids. The CDR3 coding sequence is TGCGCCAGCAGCCCCAAAGGGGCCGGGGAGCTGTTTTTT. Its protein is CASSPKGAGELFF.

The chain combines TRBV6-5 with TRBJ1-5; a weak D match, TRBD1 (5 bases). V was cut by 8 bases and J by 7 bases, with 9 bases left in between. The CDR3 consists of 11 residues. Germline CDR1 is MNHEY and CDR2 is SVGAGI. The CDR3 is CASQGGQPQHF. CDR3 DNA sequence: TGTGCCAGCCAGGGTGGGCAGCCCCAGCATTTT.

The rearrangement links TRBV3-1 (or the pseudogene TRBV3-2) to TRBJ2-2; 8 positions match TRBD2. This CDR3 has 16 amino acids. Looked up from germline, CDR1 is LGHDT and CDR2 is YNNKEL (reference sequence). The trim removed 1 base at V and 5 bases at J, leaving 6 bases unmatched. The CDR3: CASSQGKAGVTGELFF. CDR3 nucleotides: TGTGCCAGCAGCCAAGGCAAAGCGGGAGTTACCGGGGAGCTGTTTTTT.

The V gene is TRBV6-6, the J gene TRBJ1-1; D remains ambiguous. Trimming shortened V by 6 bases and J by 1 base, and 18 bases separated the two germline ends. This CDR3 comprises 16 residues. Germline lookup yields CDR1 MNHNY and CDR2 SVGAGI (reference sequence). CDR3 sequence: CASSRDGVAWNTEAFF. CDR3 DNA: TGTGCCAGCAGCCGAGACGGGGTGGCCTGGAACACTGAAGCTTTCTTT.

This chain joins TRBV11-2 and TRBJ1-1, with TRBD1 as a possible D gene (5 bases). CDR1 SGHAT and CDR2 FQNNGV come from the germline V gene. The CDR3 has 15 residues. Trimming took 3 bases from V and 4 from J, leaving 15 bases between them. CDR3 in amino acids: CASSFVEGVGTEAFF. Here the CDR3 DNA reads TGTGCCAGCAGCTTCGTTGAAGGGGTGGGCACTGAAGCTTTCTTT.

DNA of the CDR3: TGTGCCTCCCATAGCGGGAGGGCATCCTACGAGCAGTACTTC. It specifies CASHSGRASYEQYF. This rearrangement joins TRBV2 to TRBJ2-7; 11 nucleotides agree with TRBD2. Germline V gives CDR1 SNHLY, CDR2 FYNNEI. There are 14 residues in the CDR3. The J segment lost 1 base and the V segment lost 11 bases, leaving 7 bases of the junction unmatched. Combining the CDR3 with reference TRBV2 and TRBJ2-7 gives the whole variable domain EPEVTQTPSHQVTQMGQEVILRCVPISNHLYFYWYRQILGQKVEFLVSFYNNEISEKSEIFDDQFSVERPDGSNFTLKIRSTKLEDSAMYFCASHSGRASYEQYFGPGTRLTVT.

Concerning this clone: Within the sample, other DNA sequences also encode this same CDR3. The chain joins TRBV2 to TRBJ1-1; tentative D call: TRBD1 (5 bases). V dropped 2 bases and J dropped 0 bases, with 10 bases sitting between them. CDR1 SNHLY and CDR2 FYNNEI come from the germline V gene. The CDR3 spans 15 residues. CDR3 sequence reads: CASSERQIMNTEAFF. In nucleotides, the CDR3 is TGTGCCAGCAGTGAAAGACAGATCATGAACACTGAAGCTTTCTTT.

The rearrangement links TRBV18 to TRBJ1-2; perhaps TRBD1 as D (6 bases). This CDR3 has 12 residues. V was clipped by 2 bases and J by 6 bases, with 7 bases between them. The germline CDR1 and CDR2 sequences are KGHSH and LQKENI. The CDR3 here is CASSPGGNGYTF. Here the CDR3 DNA reads TGTGCCAGCTCACCAGGGGGCAATGGCTACACCTTC. Together with reference TRBV18 and TRBJ1-2, the CDR3 gives the full variable domain: NAGVMQNPRHLVRRRGQEARLRCSPMKGHSHVYWYRQLPEEGLKFMVYLQKENIIDESGMPKERFSAEFPKEGPSILRIQQVVRGDSAAYFCASSPGGNGYTFGSGTRLTVV.

The rearrangement joins TRBV6-5 to TRBJ2-3, with 7 bases aligning to TRBD1. The CDR3 length is 16 residues. The trim removed 2 bases at V and 0 bases at J, leaving 5 bases unmatched. Germline CDR1 is MNHEY and CDR2 is SVGAGI. The CDR3 protein is CASSYRTGASTDTQYF. The CDR3 DNA reads TGTGCCAGCAGTTACCGGACAGGCGCTAGCACAGATACGCAGTATTTT.

The chain joins TRBV25-1 to TRBJ2-1, with D maybe TRBD2 (7 bases). CDR3 length: 13 amino acids. The V gene lost 5 bases and the J gene lost 6 bases, with 11 bases spanning the gap. Germline V gene data show CDR1 as MGHDK and CDR2 as SYGVNS. The CDR3 here is CASSRGAFNEQFF. The CDR3 bases are TGTGCCAGCAGTCGGGGGGCGTTCAATGAGCAGTTCTTC. Full variable domain (missing parts from reference TRBV25-1 and TRBJ2-1): EADIYQTPRYLVIGTGKKITLECSQTMGHDKMYWYQQDPGMELHLIHYSYGVNSTEKGDLSSESTVSRIRTEHFPLTLESARPSHTSQYLCASSRGAFNEQFFGPGTRLTVL.

The chain links TRBV18 to TRBJ1-4, with D perhaps matching TRBD1 (6 bases). V was pared by 2 bases and J by 8 bases, with 9 bases between. The length of the CDR3 is 13 residues. In germline, CDR1 is KGHSH, CDR2 LQKENI. The CDR3 is CASSPGGYEKLFF. Written as DNA, the CDR3 is TGTGCCAGCTCACCAGGGGGCTACGAAAAACTGTTTTTT.

This clone was seen only once. The chain employs TRBV6-6 and TRBJ2-2, with D hard to call. Germline-derived CDR1 and CDR2 are MNHNY and SVGAGI (reference sequence). The V end lost 6 bases, the J end lost 1 base, and 9 bases lay between the germline ends. This CDR3 region has 14 residues. The CDR3 nucleotides are TGTGCCAGCAGATCCAGACAGAACACCGGGGAGCTGTTTTTT. This translates into CASRSRQNTGELFF.

V usage is TRBV30 and J usage is TRBJ1-6; 11 bases are a match to TRBD1. The CDR3 is made up of 17 amino acids. Looked up from germline, CDR1 is GTSNPN and CDR2 is SVGIG (reference sequence). V shed 5 bases and J 5 bases; nucleotides not matched to a gene: 11. CDR3 residues: CAWEFGTGGINNSPLHF. CDR3 DNA: TGTGCCTGGGAGTTTGGGACAGGGGGAATTAATAATTCACCCCTCCACTTT. Combining the CDR3 with reference TRBV30 and TRBJ1-6 gives the whole variable domain SQTIHQWPATLVQPVGSPLSLECTVEGTSNPNLYWYRQAAGRGLQLLFYSVGIGQISSEVPQNLSASRPQDRQFILSSKKLLLSDSGFYLCAWEFGTGGINNSPLHFGNGTRLTVT.

V gene TRBV12-3 or TRBV12-4 combines with J gene TRBJ1-2; TRBD1 is a possible D gene (5 bases). Deletions cut 6 bases from V and 5 bases from J, with 10 bases between. This CDR3 region has 12 residues. CDR3 DNA: TGTGCCAGCAGCTCGGGGGGTTATGGCTACACCTTC. This translates into CASSSGGYGYTF.

The V gene is TRBV6-1, the J gene TRBJ1-4; TRBD1 matches 8 bases. Germline CDR1 reads MNHNS; CDR2 reads SASEGT. V shed 3 bases, J shed 7 bases, and the junction held 7 bases outside the gene matches. The CDR3 has 15 residues. The CDR3 loop is CASSDRQGFGEKLFF. In DNA form, the CDR3 reads TGTGCCAGCAGTGACAGACAGGGGTTCGGTGAAAAACTGTTTTTT.

Points on this clone: Other DNA sequences from this sample encode an identical CDR3 as well. V usage is TRBV5-1 and J usage is TRBJ1-1; D is possibly TRBD1 (5 bases). CDR1 SGHRS and CDR2 YFSETQ come from the germline V gene. The CDR3 is 14 amino acids. Deletions cut 0 bases from V and 3 bases from J, with 9 bases between. The CDR3 DNA follows: TGCGCCAGCAGCTTGGAAGGGGTAGACACTGAAGCTTTCTTT. Amino acids: CASSLEGVDTEAFF. Based on the CDR3 plus reference TRBV5-1 and TRBJ1-1, the full variable domain is KAGVTQTPRYLIKTRGQQVTLSCSPISGHRSVSWYQQTPGQGLQFLFEYFSETQRNKGNFPGRFSGRQFSNSRSEMNVSTLELGDSALYLCASSLEGVDTEAFFGQGTRLTVV.

This sequence joins TRBV3-1 (or the pseudogene TRBV3-2) and TRBJ1-2, with D maybe TRBD1 (6 bases). Germline lookup yields CDR1 LGHDT and CDR2 YNNKEL (reference sequence). The CDR3 totals 14 residues. V was pared by 4 bases and J by 2 bases, with 11 bases between. CDR3 in DNA: TGTGCCAGCAGCCCTTATACAGGGAACTATGGCTACACCTTC. This codes for CASSPYTGNYGYTF.

The sample holds a few counts of this clone. The chain has TRBV20-1 and TRBJ2-5; no reliable D call. V was cut by 3 bases and J by 5 bases, with 4 bases left in between. In germline, CDR1 is DFQATT, CDR2 SNEGSKA (reference sequence). The length of the CDR3 is 10 residues. This CDR3 reads CSARQETQYF. CDR3 coding DNA: TGCAGTGCTAGGCAGGAGACCCAGTACTTC.

The V call is TRBV18, the J call TRBJ2-1; 11 nucleotides agree with TRBD2. Germline V gene sequence: CDR1 KGHSH, CDR2 LQKENI. V lost 6 bases and J lost 5; bases outside the gene matches: 9. The CDR3 has 16 residues. CDR3: CASSIDSGRVNNEQFF. The CDR3, as DNA: TGTGCCAGCTCTATAGATAGCGGGAGGGTCAACAATGAGCAGTTCTTC.

The CDR3 region is CASSTFAGGYTF. CDR3 DNA: TGTGCCAGCAGCACCTTTGCAGGAGGCTACACCTTC. V and J are TRBV14 and TRBJ1-2; no clear D gene. There are 12 residues in the CDR3. Germline loops: CDR1 SGHDN, CDR2 FVKESK. The V end was cut by 5 bases, the J end by 8 bases, with 12 bases between.

The chain employs TRBV18 and TRBJ2-3; D is perhaps TRBD2 (5 bases). There are 15 residues in the CDR3. Germline assignment: CDR1 KGHSH and CDR2 LQKENI. The V end lost 5 bases, the J end lost 1 base, and 13 bases lay between the germline ends. CDR3 amino acids: CASSETRGGTDTQYF. CDR3 sequence (DNA): TGTGCCAGCTCAGAAACTAGAGGCGGCACAGATACGCAGTATTTT.

The chain is built from TRBV5-1 and TRBJ1-3, with TRBD1 matching over 7 bases. Unmatched junction bases numbered 7, after V lost 4 bases and J lost 3 bases. This CDR3 is built from 15 residues. CDR1 and CDR2 from the germline V gene are SGHRS and YFSETQ. This CDR3 is CASSHRGEFGNTIYF. The CDR3 bases are TGCGCCAGCAGCCACAGGGGTGAATTTGGAAACACCATATATTTT.

The rearrangement joins TRBV3-1 (or the pseudogene TRBV3-2) to TRBJ2-2, with D possibly matching TRBD2 (6 bases). The CDR3 has 16 amino acids. Germline V gene sequence: CDR1 LGHDT, CDR2 YNNKEL (reference sequence). Trimming left V 2 bases short and J 0 bases short, with 10 bases between. The CDR3 protein is CASSQTTGANTGELFF. The CDR3 nucleotides are TGTGCCAGCAGCCAAACCACGGGGGCGAACACCGGGGAGCTGTTTTTT.